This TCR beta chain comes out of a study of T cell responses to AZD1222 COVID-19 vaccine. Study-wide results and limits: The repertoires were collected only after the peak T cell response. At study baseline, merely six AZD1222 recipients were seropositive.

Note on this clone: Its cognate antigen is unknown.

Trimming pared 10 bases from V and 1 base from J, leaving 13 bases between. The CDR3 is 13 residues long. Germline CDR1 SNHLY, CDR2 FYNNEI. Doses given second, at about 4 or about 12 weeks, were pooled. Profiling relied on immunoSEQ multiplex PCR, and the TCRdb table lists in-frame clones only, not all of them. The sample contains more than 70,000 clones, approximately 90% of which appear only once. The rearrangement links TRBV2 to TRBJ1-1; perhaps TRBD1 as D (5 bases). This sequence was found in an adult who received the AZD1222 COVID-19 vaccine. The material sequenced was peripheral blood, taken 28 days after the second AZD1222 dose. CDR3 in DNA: TGTGCCATCTCGACCGGGACGAACACTGAAGCTTTCTTT. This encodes CAISTGTNTEAFF.